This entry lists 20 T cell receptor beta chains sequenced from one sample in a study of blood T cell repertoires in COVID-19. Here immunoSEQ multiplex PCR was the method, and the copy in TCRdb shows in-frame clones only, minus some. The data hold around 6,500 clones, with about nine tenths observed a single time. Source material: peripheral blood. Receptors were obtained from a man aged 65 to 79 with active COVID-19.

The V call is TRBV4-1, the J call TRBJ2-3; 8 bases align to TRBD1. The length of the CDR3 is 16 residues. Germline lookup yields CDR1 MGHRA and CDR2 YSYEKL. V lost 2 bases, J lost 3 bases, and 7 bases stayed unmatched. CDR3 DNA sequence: TGCGCCAGCAGCCAAAGGGTCCGGACAGGGACAGATACGCAGTATTTT. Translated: CASSQRVRTGTDTQYF.

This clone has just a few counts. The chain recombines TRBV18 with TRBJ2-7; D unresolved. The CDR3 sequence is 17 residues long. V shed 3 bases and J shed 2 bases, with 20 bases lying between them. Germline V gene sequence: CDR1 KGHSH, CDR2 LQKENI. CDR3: CASSPDERGTWTYEQYF. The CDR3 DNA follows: TGTGCCAGCTCACCGGATGAGAGAGGAACTTGGACCTACGAGCAGTACTTC.

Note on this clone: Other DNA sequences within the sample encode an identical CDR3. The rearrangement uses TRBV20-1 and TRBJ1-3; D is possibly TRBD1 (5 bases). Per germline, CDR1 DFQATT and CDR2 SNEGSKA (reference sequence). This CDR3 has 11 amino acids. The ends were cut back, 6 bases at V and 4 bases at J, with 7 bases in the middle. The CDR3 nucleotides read TGCAGTGCGGGGGGGGGAAACACCATATATTTT. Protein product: CSAGGGNTIYF.

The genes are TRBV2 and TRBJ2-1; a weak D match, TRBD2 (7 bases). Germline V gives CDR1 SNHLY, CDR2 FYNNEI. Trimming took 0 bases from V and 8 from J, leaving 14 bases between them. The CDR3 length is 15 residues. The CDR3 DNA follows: TGTGCCAGCAGTGAAGCATTCGGGGGGCGGGATGAGCAGTTCTTC. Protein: CASSEAFGGRDEQFF.

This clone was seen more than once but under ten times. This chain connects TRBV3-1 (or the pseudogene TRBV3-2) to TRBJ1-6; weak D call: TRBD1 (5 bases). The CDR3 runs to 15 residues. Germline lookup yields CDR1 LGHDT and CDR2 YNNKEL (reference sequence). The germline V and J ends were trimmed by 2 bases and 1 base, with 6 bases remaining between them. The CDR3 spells CASSQQGSYNSPLHF. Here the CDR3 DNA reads TGTGCCAGCAGCCAACAGGGTTCCTATAATTCACCCCTCCACTTT.

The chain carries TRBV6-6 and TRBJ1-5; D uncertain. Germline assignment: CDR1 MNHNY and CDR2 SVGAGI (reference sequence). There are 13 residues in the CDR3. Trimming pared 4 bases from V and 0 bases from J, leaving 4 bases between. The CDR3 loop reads CASSSGSNQPQHF. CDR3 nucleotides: TGTGCCAGCAGTTCGGGTAGCAATCAGCCCCAGCATTTT.

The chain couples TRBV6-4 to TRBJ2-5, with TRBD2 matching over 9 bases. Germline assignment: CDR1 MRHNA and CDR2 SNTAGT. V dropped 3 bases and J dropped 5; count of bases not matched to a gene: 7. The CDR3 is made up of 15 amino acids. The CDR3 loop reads CASSETSGGQETQYF. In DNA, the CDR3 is TGTGCCAGCAGTGAGACGAGCGGGGGGCAGGAGACCCAGTACTTC.

CDR3 sequence (DNA): TGCGCCAGCAGCCACGACAGGGGATACACTGAAGCTTTCTTT. Amino acid sequence: CASSHDRGYTEAFF. The chain has TRBV4-1 and TRBJ1-1; 8 nucleotides align to TRBD1. The V segment lost 3 bases and the J segment 3 bases; nucleotides outside the gene matches: 3. The CDR3 has 14 residues. Germline-derived CDR1 and CDR2 are MGHRA and YSYEKL.

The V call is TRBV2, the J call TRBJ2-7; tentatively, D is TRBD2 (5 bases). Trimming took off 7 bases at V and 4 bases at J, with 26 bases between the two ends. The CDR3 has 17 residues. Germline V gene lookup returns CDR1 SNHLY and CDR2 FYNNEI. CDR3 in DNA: TGTGCCAGCACCCGGGGATCAGGCGCTGGGTCGTTTTACGAGCAGTACTTC. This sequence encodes CASTRGSGAGSFYEQYF.

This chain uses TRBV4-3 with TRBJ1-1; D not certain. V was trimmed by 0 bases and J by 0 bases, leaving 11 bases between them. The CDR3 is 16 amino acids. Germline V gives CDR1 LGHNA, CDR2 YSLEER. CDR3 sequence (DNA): TGCGCCAGCAGCCAAGATCTCCTTACAGTGAACACTGAAGCTTTCTTT. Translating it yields CASSQDLLTVNTEAFF.

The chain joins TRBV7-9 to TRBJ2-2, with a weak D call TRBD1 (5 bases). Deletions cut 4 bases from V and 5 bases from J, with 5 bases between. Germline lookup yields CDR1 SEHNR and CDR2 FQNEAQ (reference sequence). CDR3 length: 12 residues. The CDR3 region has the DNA TGTGCCAGCAGCTCAGGGACCGGGGAGCTGTTTTTT. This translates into CASSSGTGELFF.

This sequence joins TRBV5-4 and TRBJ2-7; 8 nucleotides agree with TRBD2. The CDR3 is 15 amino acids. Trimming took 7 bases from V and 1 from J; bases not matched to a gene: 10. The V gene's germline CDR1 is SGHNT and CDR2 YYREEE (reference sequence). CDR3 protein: CASSRGAGGSYEQYF. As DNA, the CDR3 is TGTGCCAGCTCCCGGGGGGCGGGGGGATCCTACGAGCAGTACTTC.

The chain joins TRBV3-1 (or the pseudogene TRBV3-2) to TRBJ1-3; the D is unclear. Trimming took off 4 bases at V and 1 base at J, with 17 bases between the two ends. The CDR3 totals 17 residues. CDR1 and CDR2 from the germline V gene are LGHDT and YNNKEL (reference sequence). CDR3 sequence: CASSLGLGAGSGNTIYF. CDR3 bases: TGTGCCAGCAGCCTAGGACTGGGAGCCGGGTCTGGAAACACCATATATTTT.

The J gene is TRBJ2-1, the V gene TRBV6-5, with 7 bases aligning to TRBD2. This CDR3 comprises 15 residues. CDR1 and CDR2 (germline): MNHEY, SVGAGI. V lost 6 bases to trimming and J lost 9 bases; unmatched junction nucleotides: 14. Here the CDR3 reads CASSPRGVPEGEQFF. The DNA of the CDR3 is TGTGCCAGCAGCCCCCGGGGGGTCCCGGAGGGTGAGCAGTTCTTC.

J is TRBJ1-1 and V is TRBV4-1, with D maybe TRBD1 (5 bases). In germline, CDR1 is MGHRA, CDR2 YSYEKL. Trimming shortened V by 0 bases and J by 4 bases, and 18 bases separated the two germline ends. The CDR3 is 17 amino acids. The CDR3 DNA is TGCGCCAGCAGCCAAGATCAAGGGGCCGACTGGGCCACTGAAGCTTTCTTT. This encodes CASSQDQGADWATEAFF.

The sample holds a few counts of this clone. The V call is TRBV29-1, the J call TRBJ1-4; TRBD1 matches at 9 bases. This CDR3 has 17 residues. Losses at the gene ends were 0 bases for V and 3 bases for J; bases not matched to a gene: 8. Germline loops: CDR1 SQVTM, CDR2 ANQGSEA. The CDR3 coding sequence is TGCAGCGTTGAAGAAGGGATGGGACAGGGAGCTAATGAAAAACTGTTTTTT. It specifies CSVEEGMGQGANEKLFF.

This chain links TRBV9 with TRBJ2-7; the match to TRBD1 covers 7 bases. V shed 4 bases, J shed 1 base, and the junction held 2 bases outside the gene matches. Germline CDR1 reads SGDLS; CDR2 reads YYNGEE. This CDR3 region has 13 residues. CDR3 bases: TGTGCCAGCAGCACGGGACAGTCCTACGAGCAGTACTTC. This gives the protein CASSTGQSYEQYF.

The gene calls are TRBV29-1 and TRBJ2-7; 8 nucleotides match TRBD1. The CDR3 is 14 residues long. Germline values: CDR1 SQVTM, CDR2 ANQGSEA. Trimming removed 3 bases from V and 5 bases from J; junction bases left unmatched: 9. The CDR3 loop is CSVEAGQAPHEQYF. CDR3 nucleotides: TGCAGCGTTGAGGCGGGACAGGCCCCCCACGAGCAGTACTTC.

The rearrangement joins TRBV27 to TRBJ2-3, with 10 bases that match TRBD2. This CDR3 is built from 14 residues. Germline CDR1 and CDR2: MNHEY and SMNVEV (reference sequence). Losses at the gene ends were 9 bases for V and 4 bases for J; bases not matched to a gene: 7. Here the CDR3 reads CASQRGGLADTQYF. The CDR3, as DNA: TGTGCCAGTCAGCGGGGGGGCCTCGCAGATACGCAGTATTTT.

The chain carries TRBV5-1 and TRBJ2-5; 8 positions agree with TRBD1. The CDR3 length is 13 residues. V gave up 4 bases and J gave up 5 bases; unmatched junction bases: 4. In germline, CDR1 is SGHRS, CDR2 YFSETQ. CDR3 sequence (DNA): TGCGCCAGCAGCCTTCGGACAGGGGAGACCCAGTACTTC. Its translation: CASSLRTGETQYF.